A selection of T cell receptor beta chains follows, all from one sample in a study of control samples from healthy donors and cancer patients. Only in-frame clones appear in the TCRdb table, and some are missing; sequencing was by immunoSEQ multiplex PCR. The table shows 100,000 to 150,000 clones, with 80% to 95% occurring only once. Sequenced material: blood. These TCRs come from a woman aged 50 to 60 in good health. Each CDR3 is given with its conserved first and last residue. A D gene is named only where the DNA matches it firmly. Some rows have no size entry. The others give once, few or many, or a class for an expanded clone.

cdr3_nt,cdr3_aa,d_call,j_call,clone_size,v_call
TGTGCCAGCAGCTCACAGGGCCGCAGGGGAATTAATGAGCAGTTCTTC,CASSSQGRRGINEQFF,NA,TRBJ2-1,NA,TRBV7-9
TGTGCCAGCAGCTTAACCTCGACAGGGTCAAACACCATATATTTT,CASSLTSTGSNTIYF,TRBD1,TRBJ1-3,NA,TRBV6-5
TGCGCCAGCAGCTTGGCAGGGGCGAATTCACCCCTCCACTTT,CASSLAGANSPLHF,NA,TRBJ1-6,NA,TRBV5-1
TGTGCCAGCAGCATCAGGGGCACCTCCTACGAGCAGTACTTC,CASSIRGTSYEQYF,NA,TRBJ2-7,NA,TRBV2
TGTGCCAGCAGTCTACGGGGAGGGTATGAAAAACTGTTTTTT,CASSLRGGYEKLFF,NA,TRBJ1-4,NA,TRBV27
TGCGCCAGCAGCTCAGCGGGAGAGACCGGGGAGCTGTTTTTT,CASSSAGETGELFF,TRBD2,TRBJ2-2,NA,TRBV5-1
TGTGCCTGGGCTCCGAACGGCAATCAGCCCCAGCATTTT,CAWAPNGNQPQHF,NA,TRBJ1-5,NA,TRBV30
TGTGCCAGTAGTATAGCCCAGGAATCCTACGAGCAGTACTTC,CASSIAQESYEQYF,NA,TRBJ2-7,NA,TRBV19
TGTGCCAGCTCACCACTGGCAGGGTCGTACGAGCAGTACTTC,CASSPLAGSYEQYF,NA,TRBJ2-7,NA,TRBV18
TGTGCCAGCAGTTACGGGCAGGGGTGGGATGAAAAACTGTTTTTT,CASSYGQGWDEKLFF,NA,TRBJ1-4,NA,TRBV6-5
TGCGCCAGCAGCCAGCTGACAGGGAATAATTCACCCCTCCACTTT,CASSQLTGNNSPLHF,TRBD1,TRBJ1-6,NA,TRBV4-1
TGTGCCAGCAGCCCTTCGGGACAGGGTAGATCGGGGGACTTC,CASSPSGQGRSGDF,TRBD1,TRBJ2-5,few,TRBV7-9
TGTGCCAGCAGCTTGGGGGGAAGTAAAAACATTCAGTACTTC,CASSLGGSKNIQYF,NA,TRBJ2-4,NA,TRBV5-6
TGTGCCAGCAGCCGGGGGCGGGACGGAATTACCTACGAGCAGTACTTC,CASSRGRDGITYEQYF,NA,TRBJ2-7,once,TRBV5-4
TGTGCCAGCAGCTTTACCGATCTACAGGGATCCAATGAAAAACTGTTTTTT,CASSFTDLQGSNEKLFF,NA,TRBJ1-4,NA,TRBV7-9
TGTGCCTGGAGTCTAGACAGGGCACTTACCTACGAGCAGTACTTC,CAWSLDRALTYEQYF,TRBD1,TRBJ2-7,NA,TRBV30
TGCGCCAGCAGCTTGGATCCAGCGGGGGGACTCCAAGAGACCCAGTACTTC,CASSLDPAGGLQETQYF,TRBD2,TRBJ2-5,NA,TRBV5-1
TGTGCCAGCAGTTTATCCACAGGGGCAGGCTACGAGCAGTACTTC,CASSLSTGAGYEQYF,TRBD1,TRBJ2-7,NA,TRBV27
TGCGCCAGCAGCGTAACAGGGGAATTCGGAGAGACCCAGTACTTC,CASSVTGEFGETQYF,TRBD1,TRBJ2-5,NA,TRBV5-1
TGCGCCAGCAGCCAAGATGGAGTCACCCAGTACTTC,CASSQDGVTQYF,NA,TRBJ2-5,NA,TRBV4-1
TGTGCCAGCAGCTCAGTATCGGACCCATCTGACTCCTACGAGCAGTACTTC,CASSSVSDPSDSYEQYF,NA,TRBJ2-7,NA,TRBV13
TGTGCCAGCAGCCAAGAGGGACTTTCCCGCGGAGGCTACACCTTC,CASSQEGLSRGGYTF,NA,TRBJ1-2,NA,TRBV3-1/TRBV3-2
TGTGCCAGCAGGGTTCTGAGGGGCCAGACCGGGGAGCTGTTTTTT,CASRVLRGQTGELFF,NA,TRBJ2-2,NA,TRBV2
TGTGCCAGCAGCGCGCACAGTATAGGTGGCTACACCTTC,CASSAHSIGGYTF,NA,TRBJ1-2,NA,TRBV5-6
TGTGCCAGCTCACCACCGATGACTAGCGGGAGGTCTGGCTCCTACGAGCAGTACTTC,CASSPPMTSGRSGSYEQYF,TRBD2,TRBJ2-7,NA,TRBV18
TGCAGCGTTGAACAGGGGGCGGTTCAGGGCCAGTACTTC,CSVEQGAVQGQYF,TRBD1,TRBJ2-5,NA,TRBV29-1
TGTGCCAGCAAGCAGGGGCTACAAGAGACCCAGTACTTC,CASKQGLQETQYF,NA,TRBJ2-5,NA,TRBV2
TGTGCCAGCAGCTTGGAACCCACCCTCCCGACGACTGAAGCTTTCTTT,CASSLEPTLPTTEAFF,NA,TRBJ1-1,NA,TRBV5-4
TGCGCCAGCAGCCATACTCTCCCCGTAGCGGGAGGGCTAATCGCCGGTCCCAGTCAAGAGACCCAGTACTTC,CASSHTLPVAGGLIAGPSQETQYF,TRBD2,TRBJ2-5,NA,TRBV5-1
TGTGCCAGCAGTTTAGCCCCCAGGACAGATACGCAGTATTTT,CASSLAPRTDTQYF,NA,TRBJ2-3,NA,TRBV28
TGTGCCAGTAGTATAGATGACAGGGGATTGATGTATAGCAATCAGCCCCAGCATTTT,CASSIDDRGLMYSNQPQHF,TRBD1,TRBJ1-5,NA,TRBV19
TGTGCCAGCAGCCAAGAGAGGTGCGGCGGGGGCGGGGAAGAGACCCAGTACTTC,CASSQERCGGGGEETQYF,NA,TRBJ2-5,NA,TRBV4-2
TGTGCCAGCAGTGTCCAGGGGGCGCTATATGGCTACACCTTC,CASSVQGALYGYTF,TRBD1,TRBJ1-2,NA,TRBV28
TGTGCCAGCAGTATAGGATGGATGAACACCGGGGAGCTGTTTTTT,CASSIGWMNTGELFF,NA,TRBJ2-2,NA,TRBV5-8
TGTGCCATCAGTCCGGGACAGGTTAACACTGAAGCTTTCTTT,CAISPGQVNTEAFF,TRBD1,TRBJ1-1,once,TRBV10-3
TGTGCCACCAGCGGGAGCCAAGAGACCCAGTACTTC,CATSGSQETQYF,NA,TRBJ2-5,NA,TRBV15
TGCAGCGTGGAAGGGGGCCCTCCTCCCTACGAGCAGTACTTC,CSVEGGPPPYEQYF,TRBD1,TRBJ2-7,NA,TRBV29-1
TGTGCCAGTAGGCCGGGACAGGGGAACACTGAAGCTTTCTTT,CASRPGQGNTEAFF,TRBD1,TRBJ1-1,NA,TRBV19
TGTGCCAGCAGTTACTCGACAGTGAACACTGAAGCTTTCTTT,CASSYSTVNTEAFF,NA,TRBJ1-1,NA,TRBV6-6
TGTGCCAGTAGCGTACCTTACTATGGCTACACCTTC,CASSVPYYGYTF,NA,TRBJ1-2,NA,TRBV19
TGCGCCAGCAGGCGGACAGGGGTCGGTGAAGCTTTCTTT,CASRRTGVGEAFF,TRBD1,TRBJ1-1,NA,TRBV10-1
TGTGCCATCAGTGAACAGAAACTTTCTGGAAACACCATATATTTT,CAISEQKLSGNTIYF,NA,TRBJ1-3,few,TRBV10-3
TGTGCCAGCAGCGTCTGGGACGGGGCCTACGAGCAGTACTTC,CASSVWDGAYEQYF,NA,TRBJ2-7,NA,TRBV5-6
TGTGCCAGCAGCTTAGGGGGAGGCCTTCTCGGGGAGCTGTTTTTT,CASSLGGGLLGELFF,NA,TRBJ2-2,NA,TRBV7-2
TGTGCCAGCATCCCGGACGAAGGTTACTCCTACGAGCAGTACTTC,CASIPDEGYSYEQYF,NA,TRBJ2-7,NA,TRBV25-1
TGTGCCAGCAGCAAGACGACCCCCTCCTATAATTCACCCCTCCACTTT,CASSKTTPSYNSPLHF,NA,TRBJ1-6,once,TRBV2
TGTGCCATCAGTGAGGCGCCTGGGCTTCGAGGAAACACCATATATTTT,CAISEAPGLRGNTIYF,NA,TRBJ1-3,NA,TRBV10-3
TGTGCCAGCAGGGTAAGACAGGGGGATCAGCCCCAGCATTTT,CASRVRQGDQPQHF,TRBD1,TRBJ1-5,NA,TRBV2
TGTGCCAGCCACAGGGATCGAGCCAACACTGAAGCTTTCTTT,CASHRDRANTEAFF,NA,TRBJ1-1,NA,TRBV6-5
TGCGCCAGCAGTCCGACAGACAGGGGGCAATCCTACGAGCAGTACTTC,CASSPTDRGQSYEQYF,TRBD1,TRBJ2-7,once,TRBV10-2
TGTGCCAGCAGTTACTCATCTGGAGATACGCAGTATTTT,CASSYSSGDTQYF,NA,TRBJ2-3,NA,TRBV6-6
TGTGCCAGCAGCCCATTCACTAGCGGGACAAAGAATGAGCAGTTCTTC,CASSPFTSGTKNEQFF,TRBD2,TRBJ2-1,once,TRBV3-1/TRBV3-2
TGTGCCAGCAGCCAAGTTTTGAGAGCGGAGAAGAGAGGCGGGGAGCTGTTTTTT,CASSQVLRAEKRGGELFF,NA,TRBJ2-2,NA,TRBV3-1/TRBV3-2
TGTGCCAGCAGTTACGATGGACAGGGAAACGGCTACACCTTC,CASSYDGQGNGYTF,TRBD1,TRBJ1-2,once,TRBV6-5
TGTGCCAGCAGCCGACAGGCAACTAATGAAAAACTGTTTTTT,CASSRQATNEKLFF,NA,TRBJ1-4,NA,TRBV6-5
TGTGCCAGCACCCGGACAGGGGGCGATGGCTACACCTTC,CASTRTGGDGYTF,TRBD1,TRBJ1-2,NA,TRBV7-9
TGTGCCAGCAACTCCCCGGACAGTTTAGATGGCTACACCTTC,CASNSPDSLDGYTF,NA,TRBJ1-2,NA,TRBV11-2
TGTGCCATCCGGGACAGGGAGTCAACTAATGAAAAACTGTTTTTT,CAIRDRESTNEKLFF,TRBD1,TRBJ1-4,NA,TRBV10-3